The 16 T cell receptor beta chains in this list originate from one sample, sequenced in a study of beta chain features in type 1 diabetes. All of the isolated RNA was reverse transcribed, so expressed TCRB transcripts were sequenced. Sequencing was performed with immunoSEQ multiplex PCR; in TCRdb, only in-frame clones are kept and a portion is missing. The repertoire holds 38,000 or so clones, with roughly two thirds as singletons. The sample comprised Tregs from blood. These receptors originate from a woman in her 30s in good health.

The J gene is TRBJ2-2, the V gene TRBV25-1; 7 bases match TRBD1. CDR1 and CDR2 (germline): MGHDK, SYGVNS. The V segment lost 1 base and the J segment 4 bases; nucleotides outside the gene matches: 3. The CDR3 is made up of 15 amino acids. The CDR3 DNA reads as TGTGCCAGCAGTGAATTTGGACAGGCCACCGGGGAGCTGTTTTTT. Translated: CASSEFGQATGELFF.

J is TRBJ2-7 and V is TRBV7-2; 8 bases match TRBD2. The V gene end was trimmed by 1 base and the J gene end by 4 bases; junction bases not matched to a gene: 6. The CDR3 is made up of 15 amino acids. The germline V gene has CDR1 SGHTA and CDR2 FQGNSA. The CDR3 loop reads CASSLDRGGSYEQYF. CDR3 bases: TGTGCCAGCAGCTTAGATCGGGGGGGATCTTACGAGCAGTACTTC. The full variable domain, in which reference TRBV7-2 and TRBJ2-7 provide the parts outside the CDR3, is GAGVSQSPSNKVTEKGKDVELRCDPISGHTALYWYRQSLGQGLEFLIYFQGNSAPDKSGLPSDRFSAERTGGSVSTLTIQRTQQEDSAVYLCASSLDRGGSYEQYFGPGTRLTVT.

This sequence joins TRBV18 and TRBJ2-1; 11 nucleotides align to TRBD1. V lost 1 base, J lost 5 bases, and 10 bases stayed unmatched. Germline assignment: CDR1 KGHSH and CDR2 LQKENI. CDR3 length: 18 residues. The CDR3: CASSPHPIGQGADNEQFF. The CDR3 bases are TGTGCCAGCTCACCACACCCTATTGGACAGGGGGCCGACAATGAGCAGTTCTTC.

The rearrangement joins TRBV19 to TRBJ2-1, with 9 bases matching TRBD1. The V gene end was trimmed by 5 bases and the J gene end by 7 bases; junction bases not matched to a gene: 15. Germline assignment: CDR1 LNHDA and CDR2 SQIVND (reference sequence). CDR3 size: 17 residues. The CDR3 sequence is CASSPQGGQGILNEQFF. CDR3 in DNA: TGTGCCAGTAGTCCCCAGGGAGGACAGGGGATTCTGAATGAGCAGTTCTTC.

This clone has a handful of counts. The chain has TRBV6-1 and TRBJ1-1, with TRBD1 as a possible D gene (6 bases). Germline CDR1 and CDR2: MNHNS and SASEGT. The CDR3 loop spans 16 amino acids. V lost 2 bases and J 4 bases, leaving 17 bases between the germline ends. This CDR3 reads CASSETQGVRGTEAFF. CDR3 nucleotide sequence: TGTGCCAGCAGTGAAACACAGGGAGTTCGTGGCACTGAAGCTTTCTTT.

CDR3 coding DNA: TGCGCCAGCAGCCAAGTGGGTGGGGAGGCGAACACCGGGGAGCTGTTTTTT. Protein: CASSQVGGEANTGELFF. The chain links TRBV4-1 to TRBJ2-2; a weak D match, TRBD2 (6 bases). The CDR3 runs to 17 residues. Germline CDR1 is MGHRA and CDR2 is YSYEKL. V lost 1 base and J 0 bases, leaving 12 bases between the germline ends.

This sequence joins TRBV7-2 and TRBJ2-7; D perhaps matches TRBD1 (6 bases). This CDR3 region has 14 residues. Germline values: CDR1 SGHTA, CDR2 FQGNSA. Trimming removed 3 bases at V and 5 bases at J, with 14 bases between. The DNA for the CDR3 is TGTGCCAGCAGCTTTCGGAACAGGGCCCACGAGCAGTACTTC. This gives the protein CASSFRNRAHEQYF.

The chain recombines TRBV7-8 with TRBJ2-4; D perhaps matches TRBD2 (6 bases). Trimming shortened V by 1 base and J by 4 bases, and 14 bases separated the two germline ends. This CDR3 comprises 16 residues. Germline V gene lookup returns CDR1 SGHVS and CDR2 FQNEAQ. CDR3 amino acids: CASSLVFTGVKNIQYF. The CDR3 nucleotides are TGTGCCAGCAGCTTAGTGTTCACGGGAGTGAAAAACATTCAGTACTTC.

V usage is TRBV29-1 and J usage is TRBJ2-3; TRBD1 is a possible D gene (6 bases). Trimming removed 3 bases at V and 0 bases at J, with 10 bases between. The CDR3 length is 14 residues. Germline V gene data show CDR1 as SQVTM and CDR2 as ANQGSEA. CDR3 sequence (DNA): TGCAGCGTTGACAGAGGGGGTAGCACAGATACGCAGTATTTT. As protein: CSVDRGGSTDTQYF.

J is TRBJ2-7 and V is TRBV19; D unclear. The CDR3 has 14 amino acids. Deletions cut 3 bases from V and 2 bases from J, with 11 bases between. Looked up from germline, CDR1 is LNHDA and CDR2 is SQIVND (reference sequence). CDR3 DNA sequence: TGTGCCAGTAGTATTGAACAGTCGGCCTACGAGCAGTACTTC. Translated: CASSIEQSAYEQYF.

About this clone itself: A junction boundary mismatches the germline segment, possibly from a read error. The chain is built from TRBV6-1 and TRBJ2-1, with D unclear. This CDR3 region has 13 residues. Germline CDR1 MNHNS, CDR2 SASEGT. The CDR3 DNA is TGTACCAGCAGTGAAGCCCCATACAATGAGCAGTTCTTC. As protein: CTSSEAPYNEQFF.

This chain connects TRBV4-1 to TRBJ2-3; TRBD2 matches 11 bases. The V gene end was trimmed by 1 base and the J gene end by 6 bases; junction bases not matched to a gene: 12. CDR3 length equals 18 residues. Looked up from germline, CDR1 is MGHRA and CDR2 is YSYEKL. CDR3 residues: CASSQVRIAGGMSDTQYF. The CDR3, as DNA: TGCGCCAGCAGCCAAGTTAGAATAGCGGGAGGGATGTCGGATACGCAGTATTTT.

The chain recombines TRBV5-1 with TRBJ1-1; 8 bases align to TRBD1. With 2 bases clipped from V and 2 bases from J, the junction kept 5 bases outside the gene matches. This CDR3 has 15 residues. Germline V gives CDR1 SGHRS, CDR2 YFSETQ. The CDR3 here is CASSFPGTGNTEAFF. As DNA, the CDR3 is TGCGCCAGCAGCTTCCCTGGGACAGGAAACACTGAAGCTTTCTTT.

The chain uses TRBV7-9 and TRBJ2-3; 11 bases are a match to TRBD2. The CDR3 sequence is 15 residues long. The J segment lost 3 bases and the V segment lost 5 bases, leaving 4 bases of the junction unmatched. Germline CDR1 and CDR2: SEHNR and FQNEAQ (reference sequence). The CDR3 coding sequence is TGTGCCAGCAGCCCCGGGACTAGCGGAACAGATACGCAGTATTTT. Encoded protein: CASSPGTSGTDTQYF.

The V gene is TRBV19, the J gene TRBJ2-3; TRBD2 might be the D (6 bases). The V gene lost 5 bases and the J gene lost 8 bases, with 17 bases spanning the gap. The CDR3 loop spans 14 amino acids. From germline, CDR1 is LNHDA and CDR2 SQIVND (reference sequence). CDR3 loop: CASSPPGLRGTQYF. The CDR3 DNA follows: TGTGCCAGTAGTCCACCGGGACTCCGGGGTACGCAGTATTTT.

The CDR3 region is CASSLQGLYQETQYF. In nucleotides, the CDR3 is TGTGCCAGCAGCTTACAGGGGTTGTACCAAGAGACCCAGTACTTC. The V call is TRBV7-2, the J call TRBJ2-5; possibly TRBD1 for D (6 bases). CDR1 and CDR2 from the germline V gene are SGHTA and FQGNSA. The ends were cut back, 2 bases at V and 0 bases at J, with 10 bases in the middle. The CDR3 totals 15 residues.